Listed below are T cell receptor beta chains from one sample, sequenced in a study of T cells in Graves' hyperthyroidism and ophthalmopathy. Each CDR3 protein is one row after TCRdb ran MiXCR on the multiplex PCR reads. The sample has some 350,000 distinct CDR3 sequences; about 18% are singletons. The sequenced sample consisted of blood. These TCRs come from a woman between 18 and 29 years old with Graves' hyperthyroidism. The CDR3 runs from the conserved cysteine through the conserved F or W. A D gene is named only where the DNA matches it firmly. Expanded clones are given a class, and other clones once, few, many or no size at all.

j_call: TRBJ1-5; clone_size: few; d_call: NA; v_call: TRBV18; cdr3_aa: CASSDGEYQPQHF; cdr3_nt: TGTGCCAGCTCGGATGGGGAATATCAGCCCCAGCATTTT
j_call: TRBJ2-2; clone_size: NA; d_call: NA; v_call: TRBV18; cdr3_aa: CASSPTGRLTTGELFF; cdr3_nt: TGTGCCAGCTCCCCTACGGGCCGCCTGACCACCGGGGAGCTGTTTTTT
j_call: TRBJ1-2; clone_size: many; d_call: NA; v_call: TRBV6-1; cdr3_aa: CAGRRGDYGYTF; cdr3_nt: TGTGCCGGCCGTAGGGGGGACTATGGCTACACCTTC
j_call: TRBJ1-3; clone_size: many; d_call: NA; v_call: TRBV7-3; cdr3_aa: CASSLSGGIGNTIYF; cdr3_nt: TGTGCCAGCAGCTTGTCCGGGGGTATAGGAAACACCATATATTTT
j_call: TRBJ1-5; clone_size: many; d_call: NA; v_call: TRBV12-3/TRBV12-4; cdr3_aa: CASSGLTGAGQPQHF; cdr3_nt: TGTGCCAGCAGTGGCCTGACGGGGGCGGGTCAGCCCCAGCATTTT
j_call: TRBJ1-3; clone_size: NA; d_call: NA; v_call: TRBV29-1; cdr3_aa: CSVSTGNTIYF; cdr3_nt: TGCAGCGTTTCAACTGGAAACACCATATATTTT
j_call: TRBJ1-5; clone_size: many; d_call: NA; v_call: TRBV6-1; cdr3_aa: CASSDWGNQPQHF; cdr3_nt: TGTGCCAGCAGTGACTGGGGCAATCAGCCCCAGCATTTT
j_call: TRBJ2-5; clone_size: NA; d_call: NA; v_call: TRBV6-5; cdr3_aa: CASSYSIAEIETQYF; cdr3_nt: TGTGCCAGCAGTTACTCGATTGCGGAGATAGAGACCCAGTACTTC
j_call: TRBJ1-2; clone_size: few; d_call: NA; v_call: TRBV4-1; cdr3_aa: CASSQDPSGLLSYGYTF; cdr3_nt: TGCGCCAGCAGCCAAGATCCGAGTGGTCTCTTAAGCTATGGCTACACCTTC
j_call: TRBJ2-4; clone_size: NA; d_call: TRBD1; v_call: TRBV7-2; cdr3_aa: CASSLGTENIQYF; cdr3_nt: TGTGCCAGCAGCTTGGGGACAGAAAACATTCAGTACTTC
j_call: TRBJ1-2; clone_size: many; d_call: TRBD1; v_call: TRBV7-3; cdr3_aa: CASSLMTGGAYGYTF; cdr3_nt: TGTGCCAGCAGCCTAATGACAGGGGGTGCCTATGGCTACACCTTC
j_call: TRBJ1-5; clone_size: many; d_call: NA; v_call: TRBV28; cdr3_aa: CASSLFGGLGESGSQPQHF; cdr3_nt: TGTGCCAGCAGTTTATTCGGGGGTCTGGGAGAAAGTGGAAGTCAGCCCCAGCATTTT
j_call: TRBJ1-3; clone_size: many; d_call: TRBD1; v_call: TRBV6-6; cdr3_aa: CASSYRVPGQGARFSGNTIYF; cdr3_nt: TGTGCCAGCAGTTACAGGGTCCCGGGACAGGGGGCCCGATTCTCTGGAAACACCATATATTTT
j_call: TRBJ1-5; clone_size: NA; d_call: NA; v_call: TRBV24-1; cdr3_aa: CATSETRYQPQHF; cdr3_nt: TGTGCCACCAGTGAGACAAGATATCAGCCCCAGCATTTT
j_call: TRBJ2-7; clone_size: NA; d_call: NA; v_call: TRBV6-2/TRBV6-3; cdr3_aa: CATDSLARDIVYEQYF; cdr3_nt: TGTGCCACCGATTCCCTTGCGCGGGACATCGTCTACGAGCAGTACTTC
j_call: TRBJ1-3; clone_size: many; d_call: NA; v_call: TRBV20-1; cdr3_aa: CSASDLLDTIYF; cdr3_nt: TGCAGTGCTAGTGACTTGCTGGACACCATATATTTT
j_call: TRBJ2-7; clone_size: many; d_call: TRBD1; v_call: TRBV12-3/TRBV12-4; cdr3_aa: CASSSGQGNEQYF; cdr3_nt: TGTGCCAGCAGTAGTGGACAGGGTAACGAGCAGTACTTC
j_call: TRBJ2-7; clone_size: NA; d_call: TRBD1; v_call: TRBV6-2/TRBV6-3; cdr3_aa: CASSLRDSWTEPYEQYF; cdr3_nt: TGTGCCAGCAGTCTCCGGGACAGCTGGACGGAACCCTACGAGCAGTACTTC
j_call: TRBJ1-1; clone_size: many; d_call: TRBD1; v_call: TRBV30; cdr3_aa: CAWSDPWTGVEAFF; cdr3_nt: TGTGCCTGGAGTGATCCCTGGACAGGAGTTGAAGCTTTCTTT
j_call: TRBJ1-2; clone_size: NA; d_call: NA; v_call: TRBV6-2/TRBV6-3; cdr3_aa: CASSTHQIYGYTF; cdr3_nt: TGTGCCAGCAGCACCCATCAGATCTATGGCTACACCTTC
j_call: TRBJ2-4; clone_size: many; d_call: NA; v_call: TRBV18; cdr3_aa: CASSPLAKNIQYF; cdr3_nt: TGTGCCAGCTCACCACTAGCCAAAAACATTCAGTACTTC
j_call: TRBJ1-1; clone_size: many; d_call: NA; v_call: TRBV30; cdr3_aa: CAWSPIRPNTEAFF; cdr3_nt: TGTGCCTGGAGCCCGATTAGGCCGAACACTGAAGCTTTCTTT
j_call: TRBJ1-2; clone_size: NA; d_call: NA; v_call: TRBV28; cdr3_aa: CASSLLFGYTF; cdr3_nt: TGTGCCAGCAGTTTGCTCTTCGGCTACACCTTC
j_call: TRBJ2-7; clone_size: NA; d_call: TRBD1; v_call: TRBV6-5; cdr3_aa: CASSYGQGTHEQYF; cdr3_nt: TGTGCCAGCAGTTACGGACAGGGGACCCACGAGCAGTACTTC
j_call: TRBJ2-5; clone_size: many; d_call: NA; v_call: TRBV15; cdr3_aa: CATSRDNKRQETQYF; cdr3_nt: TGTGCCACCAGCAGAGATAATAAGCGGCAAGAGACCCAGTACTTC
j_call: TRBJ2-7; clone_size: once; d_call: NA; v_call: TRBV2; cdr3_aa: CASNGQQRPYEQYF; cdr3_nt: TGTGCCAGCAACGGACAGCAAAGGCCCTACGAGCAGTACTTC
j_call: TRBJ2-7; clone_size: many; d_call: TRBD1; v_call: TRBV6-5; cdr3_aa: CASSNDRESSYEQYF; cdr3_nt: TGTGCCAGCAGCAACGACAGGGAAAGCTCCTACGAGCAGTACTTC
j_call: TRBJ1-2; clone_size: many; d_call: NA; v_call: TRBV7-9; cdr3_aa: CASSLVDGYYGYTF; cdr3_nt: TGTGCCAGCAGCTTAGTTGACGGCTACTATGGCTACACCTTC
j_call: TRBJ1-1; clone_size: many; d_call: NA; v_call: TRBV2; cdr3_aa: CASERVFGTSTEAFF; cdr3_nt: TGTGCCAGCGAAAGGGTCTTCGGTACGAGCACTGAAGCTTTCTTT
j_call: TRBJ1-3; clone_size: many; d_call: NA; v_call: TRBV7-8; cdr3_aa: CASSPLQGNTIYF; cdr3_nt: TGTGCCAGCAGCCCTCTTCAAGGAAACACCATATATTTT
j_call: TRBJ1-2; clone_size: many; d_call: NA; v_call: TRBV2; cdr3_aa: CARDSQGLHGYTF; cdr3_nt: TGTGCCAGGGATTCGCAGGGGCTCCATGGCTACACCTTC
j_call: TRBJ2-7; clone_size: many; d_call: TRBD2; v_call: TRBV12-3/TRBV12-4; cdr3_aa: CASSSLWSGEYEQYF; cdr3_nt: TGTGCCAGCAGTTCCCTGTGGAGCGGGGAGTACGAGCAGTACTTC
j_call: TRBJ1-2; clone_size: many; d_call: NA; v_call: TRBV20-1; cdr3_aa: CSARASTRRGVNYGYTF; cdr3_nt: TGCAGTGCTAGAGCTTCAACCAGACGGGGAGTGAACTATGGCTACACCTTC
j_call: TRBJ1-5; clone_size: NA; d_call: NA; v_call: TRBV29-1; cdr3_aa: CSVAADRPSSSNQPQHF; cdr3_nt: TGCAGCGTCGCGGCCGACAGGCCCTCGAGCAGCAATCAGCCCCAGCATTTT
j_call: TRBJ2-4; clone_size: many; d_call: NA; v_call: TRBV6-2/TRBV6-3; cdr3_aa: CASSYDLSGPTDIQYF; cdr3_nt: TGTGCCAGCAGTTACGACCTCTCGGGCCCAACTGACATTCAGTACTTC
j_call: TRBJ1-1; clone_size: many; d_call: NA; v_call: TRBV27; cdr3_aa: CASSFGRATEAFF; cdr3_nt: TGTGCCAGCAGTTTTGGCCGGGCCACTGAAGCTTTCTTT
j_call: TRBJ1-6; clone_size: few; d_call: NA; v_call: TRBV30; cdr3_aa: CAWSVWGSSYNSPLHF; cdr3_nt: TGTGCCTGGAGTGTTTGGGGGAGCTCCTATAATTCACCCCTCCACTTT
j_call: TRBJ1-1; clone_size: NA; d_call: NA; v_call: TRBV19; cdr3_aa: CASSISQNTEAFF; cdr3_nt: TGTGCCAGTAGTATTTCCCAGAACACTGAAGCTTTCTTT
j_call: TRBJ2-7; clone_size: many; d_call: NA; v_call: TRBV6-5; cdr3_aa: CASKNVADSYEQYF; cdr3_nt: TGTGCCAGCAAAAATGTCGCAGATTCCTACGAGCAGTACTTC
j_call: TRBJ2-7; clone_size: NA; d_call: NA; v_call: TRBV6-2/TRBV6-3; cdr3_aa: CATDWGGALEQYF; cdr3_nt: TGTGCGACGGACTGGGGTGGGGCTCTCGAGCAGTACTTC
j_call: TRBJ1-3; clone_size: many; d_call: NA; v_call: TRBV7-8; cdr3_aa: CASSLQNSGNTIYF; cdr3_nt: TGTGCCAGCAGCTTACAAAACTCTGGAAACACCATATATTTT
j_call: TRBJ2-7; clone_size: many; d_call: NA; v_call: TRBV20-1; cdr3_aa: CSASQDYEQYF; cdr3_nt: TGCAGTGCCTCACAGGACTACGAGCAGTACTTC
j_call: TRBJ2-5; clone_size: many; d_call: TRBD2; v_call: TRBV12-3/TRBV12-4; cdr3_aa: CASTPGRGSWETQYF; cdr3_nt: TGTGCCAGCACCCCTGGGAGGGGATCATGGGAGACCCAGTACTTC
j_call: TRBJ2-5; clone_size: many; d_call: NA; v_call: TRBV5-1; cdr3_aa: CASSLGTQQETQYF; cdr3_nt: TGCGCCAGCAGCCTCGGGACGCAACAAGAGACCCAGTACTTC
j_call: TRBJ1-1; clone_size: once; d_call: TRBD1; v_call: TRBV6-1; cdr3_aa: CASSEALRLQGTAKAFF; cdr3_nt: TGTGCCAGCAGTGAAGCGCTAAGATTACAGGGGACGGCTAAAGCTTTCTTT
j_call: TRBJ1-2; clone_size: many; d_call: TRBD1; v_call: TRBV6-5; cdr3_aa: CASSYGDSLYGYTF; cdr3_nt: TGTGCCAGCAGTTACGGGGACAGTCTCTATGGCTACACCTTC
j_call: TRBJ1-3; clone_size: many; d_call: TRBD1; v_call: TRBV5-1; cdr3_aa: CASSERQGGNTIYF; cdr3_nt: TGCGCCAGCAGCGAACGACAGGGTGGTAACACCATATATTTT
j_call: TRBJ2-7; clone_size: many; d_call: NA; v_call: TRBV19; cdr3_aa: CASRARDGEQYF; cdr3_nt: TGTGCCAGTAGAGCCCGGGATGGCGAGCAGTACTTC
j_call: TRBJ2-7; clone_size: many; d_call: NA; v_call: TRBV5-1; cdr3_aa: CASSYGQNEQYF; cdr3_nt: TGCGCCAGCAGCTACGGACAGAACGAGCAGTACTTC
j_call: TRBJ2-5; clone_size: NA; d_call: TRBD2; v_call: TRBV4-1; cdr3_aa: CASSPGLAGRSRAQYF; cdr3_nt: TGCGCCAGCAGCCCGGGACTAGCGGGGCGATCTCGGGCCCAGTACTTC
j_call: TRBJ2-6; clone_size: medium-sized; d_call: NA; v_call: TRBV6-1; cdr3_aa: CASSEGGSGANVLTF; cdr3_nt: TGTGCCAGCAGTGAGGGGGGCTCTGGGGCCAACGTCCTGACTTTC
j_call: TRBJ2-7; clone_size: NA; d_call: NA; v_call: TRBV29-1; cdr3_aa: CSVGLDSEQYF; cdr3_nt: TGCAGCGTTGGCCTGGACTCCGAGCAGTACTTC
j_call: TRBJ2-5; clone_size: many; d_call: TRBD1; v_call: TRBV29-1; cdr3_aa: CSVVAQGPRRVQYF; cdr3_nt: TGCAGCGTTGTTGCACAGGGGCCGCGTCGGGTCCAGTACTTC
j_call: TRBJ1-2; clone_size: many; d_call: TRBD1; v_call: TRBV6-1; cdr3_aa: CASSEGLDRGSYGYTF; cdr3_nt: TGTGCCAGCAGTGAAGGATTGGACAGGGGCTCCTATGGCTACACCTTC
j_call: TRBJ1-6; clone_size: few; d_call: NA; v_call: TRBV7-8; cdr3_aa: CASSFDSSPLHF; cdr3_nt: TGTGCCAGCAGCTTTGACAGCTCACCCCTCCACTTT